This T cell receptor beta chain emerged from a study of cytomegalovirus exposure and HLA in healthy donors listed by TCRdb under 2017. For context, the study as a whole: In an earlier analysis of 587 of the donors, under 300 Gb of sequence data and approximately 120 million unique TCR beta sequences from 150 million to 200 million T cells were reported. An early release covering about 600 HLA-typed donors comprised roughly 300 gigabases of sequencing data and tens of millions of unique TCR sequences. Of the 300 to 450 genotyped donors, 65% to 90% fell in the genetic ancestry cluster associated with self-reported Caucasian donors. The study was designed to test whether signatures of past pathogen exposure could be identified by cataloging public T cell receptors. The study profiled the T cell repertoires of 500 to 800 subjects by immunosequencing and related them to cytomegalovirus serostatus. A separate validation cohort of roughly 110 different subjects was used in addition to the roughly 620-subject first cohort. To predict cytomegalovirus infection status, the study combined high-throughput TCR immunosequencing, statistical association of individual TCRs with disease status, and machine learning. A later analysis re-analyzed previously published TCR beta repertoires from approximately 670 donors and added high-resolution HLA genotyping to study TCR occurrence patterns. In the later analysis, no new phenotypic data were used to find candidate immune exposures; instead, reliance was placed on TCR beta sequences and their occurrence across donors. To decide whether each TCR beta V gene segment behaved as functional or pseudogenic, an earlier analysis of approximately 620 of the donors relied on high-throughput TCR beta sequencing. Alongside the repertoire data, information on donor age, sex, ethnicity and CMV serostatus was compiled. A later genetic analysis took genome-wide SNP genotypes for about three fifths of the roughly 700 donors and used that subset as a discovery cohort. All discovery cohort repertoires had been generated on a single sequencing platform. HLA typing covered class I and class II loci at four-digit resolution. The number of typed donors differed by locus: roughly 620-640 for A, B, C, DRB1 and DQB1; 522 for DQA1; around 580 for DPA1; and around 450 for DPB1. Roughly 5 DR-DQ haplotypes were treated as single units for association and clustering because of strong linkage in the cohort. Among a few hundred genotyped donors of the cohort, an average of around 240,000 unique TCR beta nucleotide sequences were sequenced per donor, 15% to 20% of them non-productive.

What the authors observed across the whole study: Because HLA typing was missing for some donors at each locus, association tests included only the typed subset. A few of the identified cytomegalovirus-associated TCR beta chains were confirmed in vitro to be specific for cytomegalovirus antigens. A later analysis found that most CMV-associated TCR beta chains appeared HLA-restricted, with HLA associations seemingly driven largely by CMV exposure. V-gene and J-gene trimming of TCR beta chains was associated with a missense DCLRE1C variant in a later genetic analysis, and the association was replicated in an independent cohort. Specific HLA alleles were associated with 15,000 to 20,000 TCR beta sequences at a false discovery rate of 0.05 in a later analysis. The classifier was reported to diagnose cytomegalovirus status with high specificity and sensitivity in both the original and validation cohorts. Linkage disequilibrium might explain the correlated functional status among segregating V segments, but an unknown experimental factor could not be excluded. The study gave a list of about 160 TCR beta chains associated with cytomegalovirus. The earlier analysis of nearly 600 of the donors excluded roughly 17 rarely observed V segments, including chromosome 9 orphons, because counts were too low. Assigning TCR associations to individual alleles was difficult when HLA alleles, especially DR and DQ, strongly co-occurred. A group of highly shared sequence variants was considered likely to be a technical artifact of the sequencing pipeline. In this cohort, only TCR beta chains were sequenced, and detectable features were limited by the absence of alpha or paired-chain data. In a later analysis, HLA-associated TCR beta chains showed more clonal expansion and lower generation probabilities than non-associated chains that were equally common. CMV serostatus was the only immune exposure information available for the cohort. Some IMGT-functional V segments, including TRBV6-2 and TRBV6-3, could not be distinguished by the 87-base-pair reads and were therefore excluded. A later analysis found that TCR association rates varied across HLA loci, with DRB1 alleles showing the most associated TCRs and HLA-C alleles the fewest. It was suggested by the authors that the approach could potentially be generalized to other disease states and immunological phenotypes. A later analysis reported that several top co-occurrence clusters appeared linked to parvovirus B19, influenza, CMV and Epstein-Barr virus. In a later genetic analysis, fewer N-insertions in productive TCRs were reported among donors in an Asian-associated ancestry cluster than the roughly 700-donor mean. Roughly uniform sequencing depth across donors was assumed in presence/absence analyses, although this assumption may not hold. A further reported finding was that TCR beta sequences accurately predicted the HLA-A and HLA-B alleles for most subjects in the first cohort. Most TCR sequences were seen in very few donors, while some public TCRs were found in many individuals. In an earlier analysis of about 600 of the donors, most TCR beta V segments appeared in productive rearrangements about 87% or about 30% of the time, broadly matching IMGT annotations.

About this clone: This clone's antigen is unknown. No quality values exist for individual bases; no much larger clone is one base distant.

The cohort consisted of 666 healthy bone marrow donors. At the time of sampling, all cohort members were nominally healthy, though unrecorded immune exposures were likely present. The donor was CMV seronegative and belonged to the group of 320 or so seronegative cohort members. A peripheral blood sample was collected from each donor, and TCR beta sequencing was performed on peripheral blood mononuclear cells. The Qiagen DNeasy Blood Extraction Kit was used to extract genomic DNA from the blood cell samples. Looking up the germline V gene yields CDR1 SGDLS and CDR2 YYNGEE. V is clipped by 3 bases and J by 5 bases, and the sequence between their germline boundaries is 6 bases long. The CDR3 spans 12 residues, from the cysteine through the phenylalanine. Just CDR3 DNA is preserved here, 36 bases in frame from base 1. Preparation of the library involved the immunoSEQ multiplex PCR assay. The multiplex PCR relied on a mix of 60 forward primers for TCR Vbeta segments and 13 reverse primers for TCR Jbeta segments. Amplification of the CDR3 region of rearranged TCR beta genes was performed with a multiplex PCR assay on genomic DNA. The amplified TCR beta libraries were sequenced on the Illumina HiSeq System as 87-base-pair reads. The study's processing was this. A later analysis tallied 80 million to 95 million unique TCR beta chains across the 666 repertoires, and approximately 12 million of those chains were shared by two or more donors. Raw reads were error-corrected and collapsed into unique sequences by a nearest-neighbor algorithm in which closely related sequences were merged to remove PCR and sequencing errors. Alignment of CDR3 sequences to IMGT reference sequences was used to assign V, D and J gene segments. For a sequence to be retained, a match of at least six nucleotides was required to both a V gene segment and a J gene segment. A rearrangement was called productive if the CDR3 had no stop codons and remained in frame with V and J, and every other rearrangement was called non-productive. Following IMGT convention, CDR3 was defined as the stretch from the second conserved V-encoded cysteine up to the conserved J-encoded phenylalanine. The earlier analysis of 500 to 650 of the donors excluded any sequence lacking an unambiguous match to a single V gene segment. In an earlier analysis of 587 of the donors, a V segment was called functional when productive rearrangements were above 56.7%, and segregating when the standard deviation between donors exceeded 5%. A statistical classification framework was built to diagnose cytomegalovirus status from the catalog of TCR beta chain sequences. A later analysis assigned V and J genes by comparing TCR nucleotide sequences with IMGT/GENE-DB human TR gene sequences. Using the TCRdist pipeline, a later analysis assigned CDR3 sequences along with most-parsimonious VDJ recombination scenarios. In a later analysis, each TCR beta chain was defined by its CDR3 amino acid sequence together with its V-gene family, and reads lacking a unique V-gene family were excluded. In a later analysis, fewer than 650 highly shared, low-generation-probability nucleotide sequences were removed to address suspected cross-contamination and a sequencing artifact. In a later analysis, a clonal expansion index for each public chain was calculated from normalized within-repertoire ranks of inferred template counts. A later analysis computed generation probabilities with a VDJ recombination model fitted to out-of-frame rearrangements, and checked the results against IGoR. In a later analysis, TCR-TCR, TCR-HLA and TCR-CMV co-occurrence was scored with hypergeometric tests, and a repertoire-size bias correction was applied to TCR pairs. To estimate false discovery rates, a later analysis permuted the HLA or CMV assignments 20 times. In a later analysis, co-occurring TCRs were grouped with DBSCAN, and TCRdist sequence similarity was added when clustering was performed within HLA-allele-positive subsets. Co-occurrence clustering excluded repertoires with fewer than 30,000 or more than 120,000 public chains, plus five with anomalous nucleotide sharing. This is the immuneACCESS table as TCRdb keeps it, with only in-frame sequences that have V and J called. A part of the clones is gone; compared with another copy, unresolved V genes explain less than half, and the rest is unexplained. The V and J calls and the clone size are those of that table, but D and trimming were determined from the DNA. For this sample the table gives about 100,000 clones, of which over 70% were detected only once. The leading ten clones occupy around 2.1% of the sample.

The chain uses TRBV9 and TRBJ2-1; too little of a D gene remains to name it. The sample was PBMCs. This TCR was sampled from a man aged 25 to 40 in good health and CMV-seronegative. The nucleotide sequence is TGTGCCAGCAGCGCCCCTCACAATGAGCAGTTCTTC. It translates as CASSAPHNEQFF.